This TCR beta chain was documented in a study of CD8 T cells in ankylosing spondylitis. Study-wide results and limits: Apparently characteristic of ankylosing spondylitis blood was a TCR beta motif (fewer than 10 highly homologous variants). Disease-linked clones, CD8+, were relatively rare in peripheral blood.

Remarks on this clonotype: The antigen is undetermined.

TCRdb used MiXCR to reprocess the 5' RACE reads, holding one entry per CDR3 protein. The data contain over 200,000 distinct CDR3 sequences, 15% to 20% of them singletons. V shed 2 bases, J shed 4 bases, and the junction held 4 bases outside the gene matches. Germline CDR1 is PRHDT and CDR2 is FYEKMQ (reference sequence). The CDR3 spans 15 residues. Input material: blood, either unsorted or a sorted T cell fraction (not recorded which). The rearrangement joins TRBV13 to TRBJ2-1; 8 nucleotides match TRBD1. The TCR sequence derives from a male donor with ankylosing spondylitis. The CDR3 reads CASSLRTGRYNEQFF. As DNA, the CDR3 is TGTGCCAGCAGCTTAAGGACAGGGAGATACAATGAGCAGTTCTTC.